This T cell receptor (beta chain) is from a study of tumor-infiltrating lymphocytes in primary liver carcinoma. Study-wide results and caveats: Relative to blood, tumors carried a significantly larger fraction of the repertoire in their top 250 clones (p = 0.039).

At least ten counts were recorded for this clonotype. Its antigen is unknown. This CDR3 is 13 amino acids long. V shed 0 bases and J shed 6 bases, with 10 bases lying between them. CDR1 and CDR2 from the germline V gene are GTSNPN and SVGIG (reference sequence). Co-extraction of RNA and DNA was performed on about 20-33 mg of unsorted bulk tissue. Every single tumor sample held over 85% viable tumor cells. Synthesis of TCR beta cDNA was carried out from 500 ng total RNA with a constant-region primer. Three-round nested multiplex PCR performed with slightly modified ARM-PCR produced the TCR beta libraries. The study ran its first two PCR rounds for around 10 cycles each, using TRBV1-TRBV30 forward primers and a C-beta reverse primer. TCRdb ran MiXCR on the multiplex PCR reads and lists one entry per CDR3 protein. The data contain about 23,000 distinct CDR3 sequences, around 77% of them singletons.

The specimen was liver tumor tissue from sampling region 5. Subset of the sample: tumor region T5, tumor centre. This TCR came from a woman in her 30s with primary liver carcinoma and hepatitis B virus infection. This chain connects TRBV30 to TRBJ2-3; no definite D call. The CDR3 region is CAWSVHGRDTQYF. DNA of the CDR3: TGTGCCTGGAGTGTACATGGTCGGGATACGCAGTATTTT.